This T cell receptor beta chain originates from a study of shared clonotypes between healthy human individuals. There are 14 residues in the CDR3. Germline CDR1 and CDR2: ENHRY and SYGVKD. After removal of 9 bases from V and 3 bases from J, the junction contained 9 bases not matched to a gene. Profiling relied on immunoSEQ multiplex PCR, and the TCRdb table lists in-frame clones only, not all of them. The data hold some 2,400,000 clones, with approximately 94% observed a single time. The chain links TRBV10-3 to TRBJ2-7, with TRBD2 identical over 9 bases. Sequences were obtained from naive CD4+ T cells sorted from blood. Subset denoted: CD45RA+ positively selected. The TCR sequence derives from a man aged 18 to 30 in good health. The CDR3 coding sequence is TGTGCCATTTCCAGGACTAGCGACCGCTACGAGCAGTACTTC. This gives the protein CAISRTSDRYEQYF.